These 2 T cell receptor beta chains were sequenced from one sample in a study of shared clonotypes between healthy human individuals (TCRdb year 2020). Library preparation was by the immunoSEQ multiplex PCR assay. Here the immuneACCESS table is served through TCRdb, limited to in-frame sequences with V and J called. Missing clones are a known gap in these copies; in checked studies unresolved V genes cover under half, and the rest lacks a known reason. A total of around 100,000 clones appear in this sample, about 66% of them only once. The top ten constitute around 26% of the sample. Sequencing was performed on memory CD8+ T cells sorted from blood. The intended sense of this specimen's cell subset or site label: CD45RO+ cells pooled with CCR7-negative TemRA cells. The receptor set was obtained from a woman aged 25 to 39 in good health.

The gene calls are TRBV4-2 and TRBJ2-5; TRBD2 aligns across 9 bases. The V gene's germline CDR1 is LGHNA and CDR2 YNFKEQ. J gave up 5 bases and V 1 base, and 8 bases lay outside the gene matches. The CDR3 runs 16 residues. The CDR3 region has the DNA TGTGCCAGCAGCCAAGGGATAGCGGGAGTTCAGGAGACCCAGTACTTC. It is translated as CASSQGIAGVQETQYF.

The chain couples TRBV5-1 to TRBJ2-3; a weak D match, TRBD1 (6 bases). This CDR3 has 19 residues. V was cut by 0 bases and J by 0 bases, with 20 bases left in between. The germline CDR1 and CDR2 sequences are SGHRS and YFSETQ. DNA of the CDR3: TGCGCCAGCAGCTTGGCCGGGACACTGCCAACGAGGAGCACAGATACGCAGTATTTT. Translated, it gives CASSLAGTLPTRSTDTQYF.